This T cell receptor (beta chain) was identified during a study of T-cell memory formation after mild COVID-19. Study results and caveats: Pre-infection memory held some responding clones, suggesting pre-existing cross-reactive T cells responded. Later expanders leaned CD4+, whereas clones that contracted between day 15 and 85 were balanced CD4/CD8.

This clonotype occurred a few times. The target antigen is unknown. 5'RACE, which relied on constant-segment primers, yielded TCR alpha and TCR beta cDNA libraries carrying sample barcodes and UMIs. TCRdb called the 5' RACE reads again in MiXCR, with one record for every CDR3 protein. The sample holds hundreds of thousands of distinct CDR3 sequences, 15% to 20% seen once. The CDR3 sequence is 16 residues long. V was clipped by 0 bases and J by 7 bases; unmatched bases: 8. Germline V gives CDR1 LNHNV, CDR2 YYDKDF (reference sequence). The receptor was derived from a man younger than 30 who had mild COVID-19 (a few samples of this study predate the infection). Cell type and time point are not known. Sequenced sample: PBMCs or a T cell subset sorted from them (not recorded which). The chain has TRBV15 and TRBJ2-3, with 9 bases lining up with TRBD2. The CDR3 DNA follows: TGTGCCACCAGCAGAGATCCGCGGGGGGGCCCGAATACGCAGTATTTT. Amino acid sequence: CATSRDPRGGPNTQYF.